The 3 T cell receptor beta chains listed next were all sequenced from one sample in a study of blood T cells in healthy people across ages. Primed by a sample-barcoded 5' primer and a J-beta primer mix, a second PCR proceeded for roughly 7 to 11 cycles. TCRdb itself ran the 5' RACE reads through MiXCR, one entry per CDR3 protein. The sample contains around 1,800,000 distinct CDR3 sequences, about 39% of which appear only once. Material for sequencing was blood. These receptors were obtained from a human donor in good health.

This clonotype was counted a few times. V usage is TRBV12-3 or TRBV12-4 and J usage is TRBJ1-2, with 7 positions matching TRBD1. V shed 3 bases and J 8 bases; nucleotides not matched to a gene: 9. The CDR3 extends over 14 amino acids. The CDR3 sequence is CASSLGQPGYGYTF. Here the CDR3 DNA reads TGTGCCAGCAGTTTGGGACAGCCCGGATACGGCTACACCTTC.

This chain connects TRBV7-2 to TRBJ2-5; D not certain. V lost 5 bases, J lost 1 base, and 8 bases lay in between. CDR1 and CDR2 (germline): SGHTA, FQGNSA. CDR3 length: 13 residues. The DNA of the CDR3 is TGTGCCAGCAGCCCGATGGTCCAAGAGACCCAGTACTTC. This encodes CASSPMVQETQYF.

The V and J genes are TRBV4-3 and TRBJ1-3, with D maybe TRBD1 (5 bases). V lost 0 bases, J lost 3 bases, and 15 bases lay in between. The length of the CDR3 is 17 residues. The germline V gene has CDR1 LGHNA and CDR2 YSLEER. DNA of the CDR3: TGCGCCAGCAGCCAAGAGAGGGCCGGGGGAGGTGGAAACACCATATATTTT. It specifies CASSQERAGGGGNTIYF.